The clone carrying this T cell receptor (beta chain) was found once. Its matching antigen is unknown. This was the immunoSEQ version 4 assay in survey mode. Generated by immunoSEQ multiplex PCR, the TCRdb table keeps only in-frame clones and is missing some. The repertoire holds 30,000 or so clones, with roughly four fifths as singletons. The CDR3 runs 15 residues. Germline values: CDR1 LNHDA, CDR2 SQIVND (reference sequence). The V end was cut by 6 bases, the J end by 0 bases, with 12 bases between. Cells were stimulated with CMV-infected fibroblast lysates at roughly 10 ug/mL. Sorted nonresponding memory CD4+ T cells were CD40L-negative, CD69-negative, CD45RO-high. This specimen belongs to a study of persistence of HIV-infected CD4 T cells. Study observations and caveats: The rare CMV-responding cells with HIV-1 proviruses were not separately TCR-sequenced.

The chain uses TRBV19 and TRBJ1-3; D gene ambiguous. The source of this sequence is an adult man with HIV who was CMV-seropositive. Material: CD4+ T cells sorted from PBMCs after approximately 19-hour stimulation, obtained from a patient who received antiretroviral therapy. CDR3 coding DNA: TGTGCCAGTAGGAGACCCGGACCCTCTGGAAACACCATATATTTT. The encoded protein is CASRRPGPSGNTIYF.